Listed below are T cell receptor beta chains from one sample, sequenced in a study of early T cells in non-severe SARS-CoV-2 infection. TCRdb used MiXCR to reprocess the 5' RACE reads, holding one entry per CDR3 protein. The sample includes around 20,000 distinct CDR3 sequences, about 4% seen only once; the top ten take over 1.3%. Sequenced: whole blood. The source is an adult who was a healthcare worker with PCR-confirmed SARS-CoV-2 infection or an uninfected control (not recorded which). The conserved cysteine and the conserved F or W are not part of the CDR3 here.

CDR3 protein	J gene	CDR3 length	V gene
AISVGGNQPQH	TRBJ1-5	11	TRBV10-3
ASSLEIGGEQF	TRBJ2-1	11	TRBV11-2
ASSESVTNGYYNEQF	TRBJ2-1	15	TRBV10-1
ASSQVRTSSYNEQF	TRBJ2-1	14	TRBV4-1
ASRTIFGGYYGYT	TRBJ1-2	13	TRBV6-5
ASSLVGVGRETQY	TRBJ2-5	13	TRBV12-3/TRBV12-4
AISDPGTSGSDTQY	TRBJ2-3	14	TRBV10-3
ASSQEGAVTYEQY	TRBJ2-7	13	TRBV3-1
ASSLTGASHEQY	TRBJ2-7	12	TRBV12-3/TRBV12-4
ASSASGTGDTGELF	TRBJ2-2	14	TRBV11-3
ASRSRDRGKWQF	TRBJ2-1	12	TRBV12-3/TRBV12-4
ASSGFNWNTGELF	TRBJ2-2	13	TRBV19
ASSLSGDYGYT	TRBJ1-2	11	TRBV7-9
ASAKLGGRDTQY	TRBJ2-3	12	TRBV4-1
SATRLAGVENEQY	TRBJ2-7	13	TRBV20-1
ASSARDSYNEQF	TRBJ2-1	12	TRBV3-1
ASSLWGREGDTQY	TRBJ2-3	13	TRBV11-2
ASSQRTSGGRYEQY	TRBJ2-7	14	TRBV14
ASSLRLAGPEETQY	TRBJ2-5	14	TRBV11-2
ASRRTGADTEAF	TRBJ1-1	12	TRBV12-3/TRBV12-4